These T cell receptor beta chains were read from a single sample in a study of blood T cells in healthy people across ages. TCRdb independently ran MiXCR on the 5' RACE reads; one entry per CDR3 protein. Of 1.5 million to 2 million distinct CDR3 sequences listed, about 28% are singletons. The sequenced sample was blood. These receptors all come from a woman aged 30 to 39 in good health. Both conserved end residues are part of each CDR3.

J gene: TRBJ2-7
V gene: TRBV28
CDR3 protein: CASSRGLALSYEQYF

J gene: TRBJ2-1
V gene: TRBV6-2/TRBV6-3
CDR3 protein: CASSYGLAGGKAYNEQFF

J gene: TRBJ2-1
V gene: TRBV20-1
CDR3 protein: CSAIGTSGGVGDNEQFF

J gene: TRBJ2-1
V gene: TRBV3-1
CDR3 protein: CASSQVRGGSSDQFF

J gene: TRBJ1-5
V gene: TRBV4-1
CDR3 protein: CASSQDPARQPQHF

J gene: TRBJ2-5
V gene: TRBV20-1
CDR3 protein: CSALRGKANQETQYF

J gene: TRBJ1-2
V gene: TRBV6-5
CDR3 protein: CASSQREGGYTF

J gene: TRBJ1-4
V gene: TRBV5-1
CDR3 protein: CASSTPAGTGAFGREKLFF

J gene: TRBJ1-1
V gene: TRBV20-1
CDR3 protein: CSAHTVVLRGERWNTEAFF

J gene: TRBJ1-5
V gene: TRBV7-9
CDR3 protein: CASSMGPNQPQHF

J gene: TRBJ2-7
V gene: TRBV2
CDR3 protein: CASSEQFEQYF

J gene: TRBJ1-2
V gene: TRBV20-1
CDR3 protein: CSVGGTGPNYGYTF

J gene: TRBJ1-4
V gene: TRBV4-1
CDR3 protein: CASSQVIGTVGNDEKLFF

J gene: TRBJ2-2
V gene: TRBV20-1
CDR3 protein: CSVPGLAGAGELFF

J gene: TRBJ1-2
V gene: TRBV5-1
CDR3 protein: CASSSTFNYGYTF

J gene: TRBJ1-6
V gene: TRBV6-6
CDR3 protein: CASRRTGMGSPLHF

J gene: TRBJ2-3
V gene: TRBV14
CDR3 protein: CASSQGQFVADTQYF

J gene: TRBJ2-3
V gene: TRBV20-1
CDR3 protein: CSARDWSRAPLAGRRTDTQYF

J gene: TRBJ2-4
V gene: TRBV12-3/TRBV12-4
CDR3 protein: CASSRTTIGQGTQYF

J gene: TRBJ2-7
V gene: TRBV5-1
CDR3 protein: CASSLEASGPYEQYF

J gene: TRBJ1-5
V gene: TRBV29-1
CDR3 protein: CSVAPGADNQPQHF

J gene: TRBJ2-7
V gene: TRBV20-1
CDR3 protein: CSARDETRTYEQYF

J gene: TRBJ2-7
V gene: TRBV12-3/TRBV12-4
CDR3 protein: CASNERGHSYEQYF

J gene: TRBJ2-7
V gene: TRBV5-1
CDR3 protein: CASSWGDRSYEQYF

J gene: TRBJ2-1
V gene: TRBV27
CDR3 protein: CASRSGISGVEQFF

J gene: TRBJ2-1
V gene: TRBV9
CDR3 protein: CASGQVAYNEQFF

J gene: TRBJ2-1
V gene: TRBV10-3
CDR3 protein: CAISELGAGEQFF

J gene: TRBJ2-1
V gene: TRBV7-2
CDR3 protein: CASSLVEYNEQFF

J gene: TRBJ2-7
V gene: TRBV4-3
CDR3 protein: CASSPRLAGDTEQYF

J gene: TRBJ1-1
V gene: TRBV29-1
CDR3 protein: CSAQGGPNTEAFF

J gene: TRBJ1-1
V gene: TRBV20-1
CDR3 protein: CSALIHALATEAFF

J gene: TRBJ1-2
V gene: TRBV28
CDR3 protein: CASSPLAGAGHGYTF

J gene: TRBJ2-1
V gene: TRBV27
CDR3 protein: CASSLVGTSGQFF

J gene: TRBJ1-6
V gene: TRBV25-1
CDR3 protein: CASSELTGTGDSPLHF

J gene: TRBJ2-7
V gene: TRBV15
CDR3 protein: CATRDRRGLSYEQYF

J gene: TRBJ2-7
V gene: TRBV3-1
CDR3 protein: CASKRTGYEQYF

J gene: TRBJ1-5
V gene: TRBV7-2
CDR3 protein: CASSFQTTGGNQPQHF

J gene: TRBJ2-1
V gene: TRBV7-2
CDR3 protein: CASSSQTGGFTGGHHNEQFF

J gene: TRBJ2-5
V gene: TRBV28
CDR3 protein: CASSPGTGGQTQYF

J gene: TRBJ2-3
V gene: TRBV6-5
CDR3 protein: CASSYRRTSGSSGKGTDTQYF

J gene: TRBJ2-7
V gene: TRBV3-1
CDR3 protein: CASSVGVYEQYF

J gene: TRBJ1-2
V gene: TRBV6-1
CDR3 protein: CASSEEGVMGYLYGYTF